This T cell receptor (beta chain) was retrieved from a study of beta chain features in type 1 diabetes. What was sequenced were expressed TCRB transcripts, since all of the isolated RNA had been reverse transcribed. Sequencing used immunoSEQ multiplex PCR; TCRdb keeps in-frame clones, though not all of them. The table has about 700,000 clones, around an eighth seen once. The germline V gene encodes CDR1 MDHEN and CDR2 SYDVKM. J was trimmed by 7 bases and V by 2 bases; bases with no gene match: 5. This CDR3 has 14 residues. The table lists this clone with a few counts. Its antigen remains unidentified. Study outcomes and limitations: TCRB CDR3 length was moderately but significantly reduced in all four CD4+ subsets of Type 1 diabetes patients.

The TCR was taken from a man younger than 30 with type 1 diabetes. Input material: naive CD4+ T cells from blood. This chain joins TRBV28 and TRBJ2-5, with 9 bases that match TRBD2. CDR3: CASSLSGGPGTQYF. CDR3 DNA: TGTGCCAGCAGTTTAAGCGGGGGGCCGGGGACCCAGTACTTC.